This is a list of T cell receptor beta chains from one sample in a study of blood T cells in healthy people across ages. TCRdb re-analysed the 5' RACE reads in MiXCR, keeping a single row per CDR3 protein. This table holds 750,000 to 850,000 distinct CDR3 sequences, approximately 25% found once. The sample also formed part of further work on T cells of mothers and their children.

The sequenced material came from blood. The receptors come from a boy under 18 in good health. Both conserved end residues are trimmed from each CDR3. Fields, in order: V gene, J gene, CDR3 protein.

TRBV11-2	TRBJ1-2	ASSLDVFLPQGRTYGYT
TRBV6-2/TRBV6-3	TRBJ2-4	ASNWAGSAKNIQY
TRBV28	TRBJ2-7	ASRSQSGGVYEQY
TRBV20-1	TRBJ2-5	SARVPGTGYQETQY
TRBV12-3/TRBV12-4	TRBJ2-5	ASSFPRERKTQY
TRBV7-2	TRBJ1-1	ASSLVASMNTEAF
TRBV12-3/TRBV12-4	TRBJ1-4	ASSKGSGPPNEKLF
TRBV12-3/TRBV12-4	TRBJ1-2	ASSFSGFLGYT
TRBV20-1	TRBJ2-7	SARDGYNRRISYEQY
TRBV2	TRBJ2-7	ASSPGTSSGRY
TRBV20-1	TRBJ2-5	SARVEREAFQETQY
TRBV24-1	TRBJ2-3	ATSDGPSSTDTQY
TRBV20-1	TRBJ2-3	SGGLTDTQY
TRBV19	TRBJ2-5	ASMAPGTMWKQETQY
TRBV9	TRBJ1-1	ASSVGTGGMNTEAF
TRBV5-5	TRBJ2-1	ASSRQPSFGIYNEQF
TRBV5-1	TRBJ1-3	ASSLNGDSGNTIY
TRBV30	TRBJ2-3	AWTGPYTDTQY
TRBV7-2	TRBJ2-5	ASSLMAGKGTRKTQY
TRBV5-1	-	ASSLVDGKDEQY
TRBV20-1	TRBJ2-1	SARERELDEQF
TRBV20-1	TRBJ2-4	SAREAGGNIQY